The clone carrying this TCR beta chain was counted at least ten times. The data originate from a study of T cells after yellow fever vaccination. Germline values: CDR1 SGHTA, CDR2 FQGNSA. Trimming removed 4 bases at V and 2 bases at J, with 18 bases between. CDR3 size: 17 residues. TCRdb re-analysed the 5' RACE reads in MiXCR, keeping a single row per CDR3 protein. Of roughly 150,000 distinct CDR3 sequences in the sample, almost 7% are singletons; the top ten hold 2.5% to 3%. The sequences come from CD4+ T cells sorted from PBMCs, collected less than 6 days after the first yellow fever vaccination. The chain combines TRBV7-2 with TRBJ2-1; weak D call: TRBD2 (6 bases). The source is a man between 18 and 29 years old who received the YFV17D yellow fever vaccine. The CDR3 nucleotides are TGTGCCAGCAGCTCAAGGGACTTGTCCGACGCCTACAATGAGCAGTTCTTC. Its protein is CASSSRDLSDAYNEQFF.